This T cell receptor beta chain was captured by sequencing in a study of OX40 agonist ivuxolimab in advanced cancers. Study-level information: Three partial responders included one hepatocellular carcinoma patient and two cutaneous melanoma patients.

With respect to this clone: Its antigen is currently unknown.

Libraries were prepared by immunoSEQ multiplex PCR; TCRdb keeps only in-frame clonotypes and omits some of them. The sample contains some 69,000 clones, approximately 80% of which appear only once. This CDR3 spans 16 amino acids. CDR1 is SGHRS, CDR2 YFSETQ, per germline. V lost 4 bases to trimming and J lost 1 base, with 14 bases between them. Study results and caveats: On average, CD8+ T cells had more expanded clones than CD4+. Low normalized T-cell clonal expansion also characterized some of the nonresponders.

The source is an adult with an advanced solid tumor such as melanoma, head and neck, liver or kidney cancer. The sequencing used CD4+ or CD8+ T cells sorted from blood, collected in a trial of the OX40 agonist ivuxolimab. The rearrangement links TRBV5-1 to TRBJ2-2, with D tentatively TRBD1 (5 bases). The CDR3 here is CASSPDGQGNTGELFF. The CDR3 DNA reads TGCGCCAGCAGCCCGGACGGCCAGGGGAACACCGGGGAGCTGTTTTTT.